Presented here are 11 T cell receptor beta chains from one specimen sequenced in a study of immune evolution from preneoplasia to lung adenocarcinoma. TCRdb's copy holds only in-frame clones and misses some; the assay was immunoSEQ multiplex PCR. The profile shows 5,800 or so clones, about four fifths of them singletons. Sequenced input: FFPE normal lung tissue adjacent to the tumor. These receptors were collected from a person aged 45-69 years with lung adenocarcinoma.

This rearrangement joins TRBV19 to TRBJ2-6, with a tentative D call TRBD2 (6 bases). The germline CDR1 and CDR2 sequences are LNHDA and SQIVND (reference sequence). V was pared by 1 base and J by 3 bases, with 16 bases between. The CDR3 length is 18 residues. CDR3 nucleotides: TGTGCCAGTAGTATAGCCCCTGTAGGGACTCTTGGGGCCAACGTCCTGACTTTC. It specifies CASSIAPVGTLGANVLTF.

The chain joins TRBV30 to TRBJ1-2; the D is unclear. The V end was cut by 1 base, the J end by 7 bases, with 10 bases between. The CDR3 runs 12 residues. CDR1 is GTSNPN and CDR2 is SVGIG in the germline V gene (reference sequence). CDR3 in amino acids: CAWSALRGGYTF. The CDR3 bases are TGTGCCTGGAGTGCCCTTCGGGGTGGCTACACCTTC. Combining the CDR3 with reference TRBV30 and TRBJ1-2 gives the whole variable domain SQTIHQWPATLVQPVGSPLSLECTVEGTSNPNLYWYRQAAGRGLQLLFYSVGIGQISSEVPQNLSASRPQDRQFILSSKKLLLSDSGFYLCAWSALRGGYTFGSGTRLTVV.

V usage is TRBV5-1 and J usage is TRBJ1-1, with 8 bases that match TRBD1. Germline CDR1 is SGHRS and CDR2 is YFSETQ. V trimming: 7 bases; J trimming: 6 bases; junction bases outside the gene matches: 8. The CDR3 totals 13 residues. The CDR3 nucleotides are TGCGCCAGCGGGACAGGATCGGGTCCTGAAGCTTTCTTT. This sequence encodes CASGTGSGPEAFF.

This chain joins TRBV13 and TRBJ2-7; TRBD1 agrees at 7 bases. Germline V CDR1 and CDR2: PRHDT, FYEKMQ (reference sequence). V shed 3 bases and J 4 bases; nucleotides not matched to a gene: 12. This CDR3 has 16 residues. CDR3 residues: CASSFARTGLNYEQYF. The CDR3 DNA is TGTGCCAGCAGCTTTGCCCGGACAGGTTTGAATTACGAGCAGTACTTC.

The genes are TRBV6-5 and TRBJ1-5; D gene unclear. The CDR3 has 15 residues. CDR1 MNHEY and CDR2 SVGAGI come from the germline V gene. Trimming removed 2 bases at V and 6 bases at J, with 14 bases between. The CDR3 here is CASSYRGGRGQPQHF. CDR3 bases: TGTGCCAGCAGTTACCGTGGAGGGCGAGGTCAGCCCCAGCATTTT.

V is TRBV6-1 and J is TRBJ1-2, with a weak D call TRBD1 (6 bases). The germline V gene encodes CDR1 MNHNS and CDR2 SASEGT. Trimming shortened V by 6 bases and J by 5 bases, and 19 bases separated the two germline ends. The CDR3 consists of 15 residues. In DNA, the CDR3 is TGTGCCAGCAGGCAAGGACAGACCCTTGAGTATGGCTACACCTTC. Encoded protein: CASRQGQTLEYGYTF.

This chain joins TRBV6-1 and TRBJ2-5; the match to TRBD2 covers 9 bases. The V segment lost 8 bases and the J segment 4 bases; nucleotides outside the gene matches: 2. The CDR3 loop spans 12 amino acids. Per germline, CDR1 MNHNS and CDR2 SASEGT. The CDR3: CASLAGLETQYF. Here the CDR3 DNA reads TGTGCCAGCCTAGCGGGACTAGAGACCCAGTACTTC.

This clone has only a few counts. This chain uses TRBV4-1 with TRBJ2-7; D is unclear. The CDR3 is 13 amino acids. The V gene lost 1 base and the J gene lost 4 bases, with 8 bases spanning the gap. CDR1 is MGHRA, CDR2 YSYEKL, per germline. The CDR3 DNA sequence: TGCGCCAGCAGCCAAGGTCTCCTGTACGAGCAGTACTTC. Translated: CASSQGLLYEQYF.

The rearrangement links TRBV6-5 to TRBJ1-2; D call uncertain. CDR3 size: 14 residues. Germline values: CDR1 MNHEY, CDR2 SVGAGI. Trimming stripped 0 bases from V and 8 bases from J, with 13 bases between. CDR3: CASSYSSRSEGYTF. The CDR3 bases are TGTGCCAGCAGTTACTCGTCCAGGAGCGAAGGCTACACCTTC.

This clone was found a few times. CDR3 bases: TGTGCCAGCAGTTTATCTTCCGAAAACGAGCAGTACTTC. It translates to CASSLSSENEQYF. The V gene is TRBV27, the J gene TRBJ2-7, with D unclear. Trimming stripped 0 bases from V and 5 bases from J, with 8 bases between. CDR1 and CDR2 from the germline V gene are MNHEY and SMNVEV (reference sequence). CDR3 length: 13 residues.

The chain employs TRBV14 and TRBJ2-7; possibly TRBD2 for D (5 bases). There are 13 residues in the CDR3. V dropped 5 bases and J dropped 7 bases, with 15 bases sitting between them. From germline, CDR1 is SGHDN and CDR2 FVKESK. CDR3 DNA sequence: TGTGCCAGCAGCTTTCTAGCACTGGGGGAGCAGTACTTC. Protein product: CASSFLALGEQYF.